This TCR beta chain was profiled in a study of blood T cells in healthy people across ages (dated by TCRdb to the mid-2010s). General notes on the study: In model experiments, roughly one uniquely barcoded TCR beta cDNA molecule per two T cells was captured by template switching. The study measured age-related changes in TCR beta repertoire diversity using deep sequencing normalized with unique cDNA molecular identifiers. The donors were split into four age groups: young (average roughly 15 years), middle-aged (39), aged (about 56) and long-lived (approximately 89). Donors of different ages were randomly distributed across sequencing lanes to avoid experimental bias. The study analyzed two additional independent replicas of 1 million unique cDNA reads from the same blood draw for two donors, one aged 18 to 29 and one aged 80 or older.

For this clonotype: The antigen this receptor binds is unknown. No base qualities exist here, and no much larger clone lies one base off it.

The junction carries 10 bases between V and J, which are trimmed by 3 bases and 5 bases respectively. CDR1 is given as MDHEN and CDR2 as SYDVKM, both from the germline V gene. The CDR3 contains 13 residues, cysteine and phenylalanine counted. The CDR3 DNA has 39 bases and is translated from base 1. Summary of the overall study and its limitations: Estimates of total diversity from one million sequenced T cells were regarded as lower bounds and underestimates. Bulk unsorted PBMC profiling prevented conclusive comparison of naive and antigen-experienced compartments. Observed TCR beta diversity per million T cells fell roughly linearly with age, and a significant reduction was already apparent by age about 36. Compared with the aged group, more naive CD4+ T cells, fewer expanded clones and increased TCR diversity were shown by the long-lived group, suggesting age selection. Donor CMV infection status was unknown, potentially confounding age-related changes in expanded clonotypes. A strong correlation was found between observed TCR beta diversity and the percentage of naive T cells measured by flow cytometry.

The library was produced with 5' RACE. Sequencing instrument: Illumina HiSeq 2500. A second PCR of 7 to 11 cycles was performed with a sample-barcoded 5' primer and a J-beta primer mix. A unique molecular identifier was introduced onto each TCR beta cDNA molecule by a template-switch 5' adaptor carrying 12 random nucleotides. Each sample yielded at least 2.5 million CDR3-containing paired-end reads. All of the RNA was converted into first-strand cDNA using the Mint cDNA synthesis kit, with a TRBC-specific oligonucleotide serving as the primer. All cDNA was treated with uracil-DNA glycosylase and then went through a first 18-cycle PCR with the universal primers M1SS and BC2_uni_R. On the study's bioinformatics: For normalization, 1 million high-quality reads were randomly selected from each sample, with every read carrying a distinct molecular identifier. Reads with shared molecular identifiers were discarded instead of being binned into consensus sequences. MiTCR, run with a Q25 quality threshold and the strictest error-elimination algorithm, handled CDR3 identification, clonotype clustering and error correction. A nonparametric unseen species model with Euler transformation was used to estimate a lower bound on total TCR beta diversity. TCRdb's own reprocessing of the public reads used fastp at Q25 and MiXCR and kept productive beta chains. Each CDR3 protein gets just one entry, which takes the most common genes and DNA from the rows behind it. TCRdb, not the original authors, processed these V and J calls. This sample has about 760,000 distinct CDR3 sequences in its table, and roughly 50% of those were observed once. Around 24% of the sample is taken by the ten largest.

Systemically healthy Caucasian individuals from Russia, 39 in total and aged about 6 to 95 years, were included as donors. Each donor gave about 9.2 milliliters of peripheral blood, drawn into EDTA-treated Vacutainer tubes. PBMCs were isolated by Ficoll-Paque density-gradient centrifugation, with at least 6.5 million obtained per sample. Total RNA was extracted from PBMCs with Trizol reagent, with at least 5 micrograms obtained per sample. Naive CD45RAhigh/CD27high T cell percentages were measured by flow cytometry on a PBMC aliquot from every donor. Sequencing was done on a sample of blood. This receptor was identified in a man between 35 and 55 years old in good health. The V gene is TRBV28 and the J gene is TRBJ1-1, with the D gene uncertain. For the CDR3, the sequence is CASSFLASTEAFF. In nucleotide form, the sequence is TGTGCCAGCAGTTTCCTGGCATCAACTGAAGCTTTCTTT.